Below, 12 T cell receptor beta chains from the same sample are listed, as sequenced in a study of shared clonotypes between healthy human individuals. The method was immunoSEQ multiplex PCR; TCRdb's version includes in-frame clones alone and lacks a portion of them. The sample holds approximately 2.1 million clones; more than 80% are singletons and the top ten take about 0.39%. Material for sequencing was naive CD4+ T cells from PBMCs. Subset given: CD45RA+ positively selected. All receptors derive from a man aged 18-30 years in good health. Some clones in this sample may be carry-over from other donors' samples.

In its sample, this clone was seen once. The chain uses TRBV7-7 and TRBJ2-1, with 13 bases that match TRBD2. The V gene's germline CDR1 is SSHAT and CDR2 FNYEAQ (reference sequence). V was clipped by 5 bases and J by 6 bases; unmatched bases: 4. This CDR3 contains 15 residues. CDR3 sequence (DNA): TGTGCCAGCAGCCCGGGACTAGCGGGACGCAATGAGCAGTTCTTC. Amino acid sequence: CASSPGLAGRNEQFF. The full variable domain, its missing parts supplied by reference TRBV7-7 and TRBJ2-1, is GAGVSQSPRYKVTKRGQDVTLRCDPISSHATLYWYQQALGQGPEFLTYFNYEAQPDKSGLPSDRFSAERPEGSISTLTIQRTEQRDSAMYRCASSPGLAGRNEQFFGPGTRLTVL.

The V gene is TRBV10-3, the J gene TRBJ2-1, with 8 positions matching TRBD2. J was trimmed by 8 bases and V by 3 bases; bases with no gene match: 12. The germline V gene has CDR1 ENHRY and CDR2 SYGVKD. The CDR3 is 16 amino acids. This CDR3 is CAISDRLAGWSDEQFF. The CDR3 DNA reads as TGTGCCATCAGTGATAGGCTAGCGGGTTGGAGCGATGAGCAGTTCTTC.

This clone occurred once. J is TRBJ2-2 and V is TRBV7-2, with 7 nucleotides matching TRBD2. V was pared by 5 bases and J by 6 bases, with 6 bases of the junction left unmatched. Germline V lookup: CDR1 SGHTA, CDR2 FQGNSA. The CDR3 sequence is 14 residues long. The CDR3 spells CASSLRLAAGELFF. The CDR3, as DNA: TGTGCCAGCAGCCTGCGACTAGCAGCCGGGGAGCTGTTTTTT.

This sequence joins TRBV27 and TRBJ2-7; 9 bases agree with TRBD2. The CDR3 runs 16 residues. The germline V gene encodes CDR1 MNHEY and CDR2 SMNVEV (reference sequence). Germline trimming cut 4 bases from V and 2 bases from J; bases unmatched to any gene: 9. For the CDR3, the DNA is TGTGCCAGCAGTTCCCCCTCGGCGGGAGGGCCCTACGAGCAGTACTTC. Translated: CASSSPSAGGPYEQYF.

This chain joins TRBV2 and TRBJ2-7; D gene unclear. Deletions cut 4 bases from V and 5 bases from J, with 18 bases between. The germline V gene has CDR1 SNHLY and CDR2 FYNNEI. This CDR3 spans 15 amino acids. DNA of the CDR3: TGTGCCAGCAGTGGCAGCCTTGGATCCGGAGACGAGCAGTACTTC. Amino acids: CASSGSLGSGDEQYF.

This chain uses TRBV30 with TRBJ2-1; 9 nucleotides line up with TRBD1. Germline assignment: CDR1 GTSNPN and CDR2 SVGIG (reference sequence). V was clipped by 2 bases and J by 8 bases; unmatched bases: 7. CDR3 length: 14 residues. CDR3 in DNA: TGTGCCTGGAGTAAAGACAGGGGGTTAGATGAGCAGTTCTTC. Its protein product is CAWSKDRGLDEQFF.

The chain links TRBV28 to TRBJ1-5; 8 bases agree with TRBD1. The CDR3 is 13 amino acids. With V trimmed by 6 bases and J by 5 bases, 3 bases remained unmatched. CDR1 and CDR2 from the germline V gene are MDHEN and SYDVKM. The DNA for the CDR3 is TGTGCCAGCAGCGACAGGGGTGATCAGCCCCAGCATTTT. This gives the protein CASSDRGDQPQHF.

V gene TRBV30 combines with J gene TRBJ2-6, with D perhaps given as TRBD1 or TRBD2 (5 bases each). Germline lookup yields CDR1 GTSNPN and CDR2 SVGIG (reference sequence). The V and J ends lost 5 bases and 2 bases respectively, with 16 bases between them. The CDR3 loop spans 16 amino acids. The CDR3 is CAWGTIHGAGANVLTF. In DNA, the CDR3 is TGTGCCTGGGGGACGATTCACGGAGCTGGGGCCAACGTCCTGACTTTC.

This chain links TRBV9 with TRBJ2-5; TRBD1 aligns across 9 bases. There are 16 residues in the CDR3. Trimming took 1 base from V and 5 from J; bases not matched to a gene: 9. CDR1 and CDR2 from the germline V gene are SGDLS and YYNGEE. The CDR3 nucleotides are TGTGCCAGCAGCGTACGGACAGGGGATCTGGAGGAGACCCAGTACTTC. Translation: CASSVRTGDLEETQYF. Looking up the rest from reference TRBV9 and TRBJ2-5 gives the full variable domain: DSGVTQTPKHLITATGQRVTLRCSPRSGDLSVYWYQQSLDQGLQFLIQYYNGEERAKGNILERFSAQQFPDLHSELNLSSLELGDSALYFCASSVRTGDLEETQYFGPGTRLLVL.

The chain links TRBV6-4 to TRBJ2-1; TRBD2 matches 12 bases. This CDR3 comprises 15 residues. The germline gives CDR1 MRHNA, CDR2 SNTAGT. Trimming took 2 bases from V and 9 from J; bases not matched to a gene: 5. The CDR3 bases are TGTGCCAGCAGTGACCTGACTAGCGGGAGAGGTGAGCAGTTCTTC. Its protein is CASSDLTSGRGEQFF.

This chain links TRBV28 with TRBJ2-5; D is undetermined. Trimming stripped 1 base from V and 7 bases from J, with 19 bases between. Germline V gene lookup returns CDR1 MDHEN and CDR2 SYDVKM. CDR3 size: 16 residues. The CDR3 sequence is CASSLYPGSQTGTQYF. The CDR3 coding sequence is TGTGCCAGCAGTTTATATCCGGGCAGCCAAACGGGGACCCAGTACTTC.

Note on this clone: The same CDR3 is also encoded by other DNA sequences in this sample. V usage is TRBV6-6 and J usage is TRBJ2-6; 7 positions agree with TRBD1. Germline loops: CDR1 MNHNY, CDR2 SVGAGI (reference sequence). V shed 3 bases, J shed 2 bases, and the junction held 1 base outside the gene matches. This CDR3 is 15 amino acids long. The CDR3 sequence: CASSYTGAGANVLTF. The CDR3 bases are TGTGCCAGCAGTTATACAGGGGCTGGGGCCAACGTCCTGACTTTC.